The next 5 T cell receptor beta chains were all read from a single sample in a study of blood T cell repertoires in COVID-19. Clones were sequenced by immunoSEQ multiplex PCR, and TCRdb holds only the in-frame ones, with some missing. This table holds 300,000 to 400,000 clones, 80% to 90% found once. Material for sequencing was PBMCs or T cells enriched from blood (not recorded which). These TCRs come from a woman aged 40 to 50 with acute COVID-19.

This clone was detected only a few times. This rearrangement joins TRBV19 to TRBJ2-2, with D maybe TRBD1 (6 bases). Germline V CDR1 and CDR2: LNHDA, SQIVND (reference sequence). Trimming pared 4 bases from V and 3 bases from J, leaving 21 bases between. This CDR3 comprises 18 residues. The CDR3 region has the DNA TGTGCCAGTAGTACCGGACAGTGGTGGGTAGGAGACACCGGGGAGCTGTTTTTT. Protein sequence: CASSTGQWWVGDTGELFF.

The V and J genes are TRBV6-2 or TRBV6-3 and TRBJ1-3; D not resolved. The V gene's germline CDR1 is MNHEY and CDR2 SVGEGT. Trimming cost V 4 bases and J 4 bases, with 23 bases left between them. The CDR3 extends over 18 amino acids. The CDR3 region has the DNA TGTGCCAGCAGTTTCACCCAGATGCCATCGTCAGTCGGAAACACCATATATTTT. This translates into CASSFTQMPSSVGNTIYF.

V and J are TRBV7-9 and TRBJ1-3, with D hard to call. Germline V CDR1 and CDR2: SEHNR, FQNEAQ (reference sequence). Trimming shortened V by 9 bases and J by 2 bases, and 11 bases separated the two germline ends. CDR3 length equals 13 residues. DNA of the CDR3: TGTGCCAGGGAACGGACTACTGGAAACACCATATATTTT. This sequence encodes CARERTTGNTIYF.

This clone has only a few counts. V gene TRBV10-3 combines with J gene TRBJ2-2, with 8 nucleotides matching TRBD2. V gave up 1 base and J gave up 5 bases; unmatched junction bases: 6. This CDR3 region has 16 residues. From germline, CDR1 is ENHRY and CDR2 SYGVKD. CDR3 coding DNA: TGTGCCATCAGTGAGTTGAGCGGGGGAGCAACCGGGGAGCTGTTTTTT. Protein sequence: CAISELSGGATGELFF.

This chain uses TRBV19 with TRBJ1-4; the match to TRBD1 covers 9 bases. V lost 5 bases to trimming and J lost 8 bases; unmatched junction nucleotides: 9. CDR3 size: 15 residues. CDR1 LNHDA and CDR2 SQIVND come from the germline V gene (reference sequence). The CDR3 region has the DNA TGTGCCAGTAGTTCTACCGGGACAGGGTTAGAAAAACTGTTTTTT. Its protein product is CASSSTGTGLEKLFF. Filled out from reference TRBV19 and TRBJ1-4, the complete variable domain reads DGGITQSPKYLFRKEGQNVTLSCEQNLNHDAMYWYRQDPGQGLRLIYYSQIVNDFQKGDIAEGYSVSREKKESFPLTVTSAQKNPTAFYLCASSSTGTGLEKLFFGSGTQLSVL.